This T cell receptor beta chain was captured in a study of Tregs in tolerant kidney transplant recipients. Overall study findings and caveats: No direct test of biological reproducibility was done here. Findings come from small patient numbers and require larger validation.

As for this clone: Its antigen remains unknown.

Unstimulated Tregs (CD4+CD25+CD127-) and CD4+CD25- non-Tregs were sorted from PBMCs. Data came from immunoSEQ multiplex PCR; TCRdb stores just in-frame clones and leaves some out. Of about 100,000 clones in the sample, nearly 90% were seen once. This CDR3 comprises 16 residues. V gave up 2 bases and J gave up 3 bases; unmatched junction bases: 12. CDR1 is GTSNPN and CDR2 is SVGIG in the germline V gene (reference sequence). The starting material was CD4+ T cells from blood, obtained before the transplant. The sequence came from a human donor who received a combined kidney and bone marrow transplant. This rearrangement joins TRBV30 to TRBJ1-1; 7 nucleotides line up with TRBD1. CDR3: CAWSPPTDRVDTEAFF. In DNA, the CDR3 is TGTGCCTGGAGTCCCCCTACTGACAGGGTAGACACTGAAGCTTTCTTT.